This T cell receptor beta chain was found in a study of cytomegalovirus exposure and HLA in healthy donors. General observations from the study: The authors reported that TCR beta sequences could predict HLA-A and HLA-B alleles. These predictions were accurate for most subjects in the first cohort. Presence/absence comparisons presumed near-even sequencing depth among donors.

The primer mix had 60 Vbeta and 13 Jbeta primers. Clones were sequenced by immunoSEQ multiplex PCR, and TCRdb holds only the in-frame ones, with some missing. The sample consists of roughly 99,000 clones, about three quarters of them appearing once. CDR1 and CDR2 (germline): SGHNT, YYREEE (reference sequence). The junction had 10 bases not matched to a gene; V was cut back by 4 bases and J by 4 bases. The CDR3 totals 15 residues. Regarding this clone: No antigen is known for it.

Sequenced material: PBMCs. The receptor was isolated from a man aged 30 to 39 in good health and CMV-seronegative. The rearrangement uses TRBV5-4 and TRBJ1-2; 7 bases map to TRBD1. The DNA of the CDR3 is TGTGCCAGCAGCGCGGGGCTTGCAGGGGGCTATGGCTACACCTTC. Its translation: CASSAGLAGGYGYTF. The whole variable domain, remainder taken from reference TRBV5-4 and TRBJ1-2, is ETGVTQSPTHLIKTRGQQVTLRCSSQSGHNTVSWYQQALGQGPQFIFQYYREEENGRGNFPPRFSGLQFPNYSSELNVNALELDDSALYLCASSAGLAGGYGYTFGSGTRLTVV.